This TCR beta chain was sequenced for a study of T cell responses to AZD1222 COVID-19 vaccine. Overall study results and limits: Among AZD1222 vaccinees, only five or six were seropositive at baseline. Reportedly, nearly half of unique spike TCRs recognized epitopes outside B.1.351/B.1.1.7 mutations.

CDR3 size: 13 residues. Germline V gene sequence: CDR1 ENHRY, CDR2 SYGVKD. V was pared by 7 bases and J by 1 base, with 10 bases between. Only in-frame clones appear in the TCRdb table, and some are missing; sequencing was by immunoSEQ multiplex PCR. The table records over 110,000 clones, roughly 93% of them present only once. To note about this clone: Its antigen is unidentified.

The sequence was collected from an adult who had recovered from COVID-19. Source: peripheral blood, taken after recovery from COVID-19. The chain combines TRBV10-3 with TRBJ1-1; D remains unclear. The CDR3 here is CAIKGLPNTEAFF. In DNA, the CDR3 is TGTGCCATCAAGGGTCTCCCGAACACTGAAGCTTTCTTT.